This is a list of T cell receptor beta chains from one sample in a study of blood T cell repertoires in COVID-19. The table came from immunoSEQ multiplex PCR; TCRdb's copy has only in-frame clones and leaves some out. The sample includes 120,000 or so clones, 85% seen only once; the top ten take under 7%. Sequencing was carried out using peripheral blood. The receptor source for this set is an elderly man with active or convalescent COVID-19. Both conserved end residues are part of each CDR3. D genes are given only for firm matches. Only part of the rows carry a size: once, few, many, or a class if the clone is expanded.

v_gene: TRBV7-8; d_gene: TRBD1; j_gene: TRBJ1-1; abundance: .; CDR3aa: CATNPGTGNTEAFF; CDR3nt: TGTGCCACCAACCCGGGGACAGGGAACACTGAAGCTTTCTTT
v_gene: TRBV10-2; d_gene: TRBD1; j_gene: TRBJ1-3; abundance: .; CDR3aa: CASRTGTGWNTIYF; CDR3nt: TGCGCCAGCAGGACTGGGACAGGGTGGAACACCATATATTTT
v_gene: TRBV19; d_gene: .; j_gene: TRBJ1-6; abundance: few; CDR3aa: CASSMYLNSPLHF; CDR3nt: TGTGCCAGTAGTATGTATCTCAATTCACCCCTCCACTTT
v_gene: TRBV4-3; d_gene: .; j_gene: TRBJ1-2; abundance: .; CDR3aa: CASSQDHTGYGYTF; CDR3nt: TGCGCCAGCAGCCAAGATCATACAGGGTATGGCTACACCTTC
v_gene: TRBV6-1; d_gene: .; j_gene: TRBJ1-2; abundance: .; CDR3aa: CASSESLDSLNGYTF; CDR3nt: TGTGCCAGCAGTGAATCATTAGACAGTTTAAATGGCTACACCTTC
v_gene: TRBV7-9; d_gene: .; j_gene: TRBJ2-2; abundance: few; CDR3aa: CASSLNQENTGELFF; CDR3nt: TGTGCCAGCAGCTTAAATCAGGAGAACACCGGGGAGCTGTTTTTT
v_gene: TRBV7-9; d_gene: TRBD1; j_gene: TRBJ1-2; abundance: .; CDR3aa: CASSLMLGTGNANYGYTF; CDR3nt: TGTGCCAGCAGTCTTATGTTGGGGACAGGCAACGCTAACTATGGCTACACCTTC
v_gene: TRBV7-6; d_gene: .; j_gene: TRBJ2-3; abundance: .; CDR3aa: CASSLVPSDSPSTDTQYF; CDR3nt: TGTGCCAGCAGCTTAGTCCCTTCTGACAGCCCGAGCACAGATACGCAGTATTTT
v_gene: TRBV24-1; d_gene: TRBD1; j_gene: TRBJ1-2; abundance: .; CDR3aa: CATSDTGTGGAYGYTF; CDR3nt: TGTGCCACCAGTGACACCGGGACAGGGGGCGCCTATGGCTACACCTTC
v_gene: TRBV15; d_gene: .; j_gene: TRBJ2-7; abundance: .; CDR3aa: CATSTEVGAAYEQYF; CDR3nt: TGTGCCACCAGCACTGAAGTGGGAGCTGCCTACGAGCAGTACTTC
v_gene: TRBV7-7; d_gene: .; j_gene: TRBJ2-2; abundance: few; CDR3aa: CASSLSGPDTGELFF; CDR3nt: TGTGCCAGCAGCTTATCAGGGCCGGACACCGGGGAGCTGTTTTTT
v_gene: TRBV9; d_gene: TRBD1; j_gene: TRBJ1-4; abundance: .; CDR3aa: CASSVGDRGGEKLFF; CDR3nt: TGTGCCAGCAGCGTTGGGGACAGGGGTGGTGAAAAACTGTTTTTT
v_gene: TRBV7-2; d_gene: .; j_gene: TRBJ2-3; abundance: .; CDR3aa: CASSSSLTFDTDTQYF; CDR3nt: TGTGCCAGCAGCTCGTCGCTGACTTTTGACACAGATACGCAGTATTTT
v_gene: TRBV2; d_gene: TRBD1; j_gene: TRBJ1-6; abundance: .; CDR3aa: CASSWTGQGSSPLHF; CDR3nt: TGTGCCAGCAGTTGGACGGGACAGGGGTCCTCACCCCTCCACTTT
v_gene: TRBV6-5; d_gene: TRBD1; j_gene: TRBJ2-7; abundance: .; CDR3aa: CASNTGTDQEQYF; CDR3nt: TGTGCCAGCAATACCGGGACAGACCAAGAGCAGTACTTC
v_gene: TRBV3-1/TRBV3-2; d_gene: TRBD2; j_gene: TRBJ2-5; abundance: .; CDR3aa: CASSPNRASGEETQYF; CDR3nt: TGTGCCAGCAGCCCCAATAGGGCTAGCGGGGAAGAGACCCAGTACTTC
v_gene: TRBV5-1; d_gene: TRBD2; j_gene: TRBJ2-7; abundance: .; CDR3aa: CASSRAGGRNSDEQYF; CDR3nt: TGCGCCAGCAGCCGCGCGGGGGGGCGAAATTCCGACGAGCAGTACTTC
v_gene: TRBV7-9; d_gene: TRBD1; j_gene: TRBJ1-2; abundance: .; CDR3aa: CASSLTGQSYGYTF; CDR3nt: TGTGCCAGCAGCCTGACGGGACAGAGCTATGGCTACACCTTC
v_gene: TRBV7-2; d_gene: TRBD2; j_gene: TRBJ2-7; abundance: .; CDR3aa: CASSSPSGRSEQYF; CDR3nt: TGTGCCAGCAGCTCCCCCAGCGGGAGAAGCGAGCAGTACTTC
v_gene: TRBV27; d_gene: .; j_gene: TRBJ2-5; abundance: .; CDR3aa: CASSLRGKEETQYF; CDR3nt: TGTGCCAGCAGTTTAAGGGGGAAAGAAGAGACCCAGTACTTC
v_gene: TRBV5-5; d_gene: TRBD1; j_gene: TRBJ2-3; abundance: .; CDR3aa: CASSLGRDRGSGSTDTQYF; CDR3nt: TGTGCCAGCAGCCTTGGTCGGGACAGGGGGTCAGGAAGCACAGATACGCAGTATTTT
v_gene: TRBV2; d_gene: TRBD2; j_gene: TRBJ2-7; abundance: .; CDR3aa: CASQASGKAEQYF; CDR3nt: TGTGCCAGCCAAGCTAGCGGGAAGGCCGAGCAGTACTTC
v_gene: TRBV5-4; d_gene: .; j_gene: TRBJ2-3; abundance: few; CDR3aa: CASSWGVVTDTQYF; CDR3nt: TGTGCCAGCAGCTGGGGGGTAGTGACAGATACGCAGTATTTT
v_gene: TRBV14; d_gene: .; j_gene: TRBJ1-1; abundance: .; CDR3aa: CASSPVRVNTEAFF; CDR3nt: TGTGCCAGCAGCCCGGTCAGGGTGAACACTGAAGCTTTCTTT
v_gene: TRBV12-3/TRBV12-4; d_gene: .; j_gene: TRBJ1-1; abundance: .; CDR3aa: CASSPPTVRGAFF; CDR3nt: TGTGCCAGCAGTCCCCCCACAGTCCGGGGAGCTTTCTTT
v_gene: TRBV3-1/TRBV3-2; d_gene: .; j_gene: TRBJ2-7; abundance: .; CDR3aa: CAIGGGTWNYEQYF; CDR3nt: TGTGCCATCGGGGGTGGGACGTGGAACTACGAGCAGTACTTC
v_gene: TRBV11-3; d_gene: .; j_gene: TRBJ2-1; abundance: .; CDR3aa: CASSLTPLAGANEQFF; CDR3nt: TGTGCCAGCAGCTTGACCCCCCTGGCAGGGGCCAATGAGCAGTTCTTC
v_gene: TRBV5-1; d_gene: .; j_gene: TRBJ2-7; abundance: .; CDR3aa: CASSSGQSSSYEQYF; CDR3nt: TGCGCCAGCAGCTCCGGACAGTCGAGCTCCTACGAGCAGTACTTC
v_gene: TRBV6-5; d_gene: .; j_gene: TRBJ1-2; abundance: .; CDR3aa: CASSSPGQSTYGYTF; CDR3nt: TGTGCCAGCAGTTCCCCTGGACAGAGCACCTATGGCTACACCTTC
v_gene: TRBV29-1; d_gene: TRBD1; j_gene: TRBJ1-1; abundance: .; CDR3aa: CSAYRGRGAFF; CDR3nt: TGCAGCGCCTACAGGGGCCGGGGAGCTTTCTTT
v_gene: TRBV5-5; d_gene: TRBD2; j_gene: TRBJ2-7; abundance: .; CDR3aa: CASSLDPQRGGTYEQYF; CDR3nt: TGTGCCAGCAGCTTGGACCCTCAGCGGGGGGGGACCTACGAGCAGTACTTC
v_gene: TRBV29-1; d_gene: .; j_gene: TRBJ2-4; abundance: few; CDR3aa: CSVSREGPDIQYF; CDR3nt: TGCAGCGTTAGCCGTGAGGGCCCTGACATTCAGTACTTC
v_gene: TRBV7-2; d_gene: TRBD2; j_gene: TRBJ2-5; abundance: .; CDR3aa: CASSLGSSGGAGETQYF; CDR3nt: TGTGCCAGCAGCTTAGGGTCTAGCGGGGGGGCAGGGGAGACCCAGTACTTC
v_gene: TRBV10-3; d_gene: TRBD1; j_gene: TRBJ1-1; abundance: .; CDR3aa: CAISTGGPEAFF; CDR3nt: TGTGCCATCAGCACAGGGGGTCCTGAAGCTTTCTTT
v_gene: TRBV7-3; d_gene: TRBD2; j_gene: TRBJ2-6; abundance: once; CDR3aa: CASSRRGGSGANVLTF; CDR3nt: TGTGCCAGCAGCCGCCGGGGGGGCTCTGGGGCCAACGTCCTGACTTTC
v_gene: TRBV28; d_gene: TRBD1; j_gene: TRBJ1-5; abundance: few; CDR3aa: CASRTGTGYNQPQHF; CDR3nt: TGTGCCAGCAGGACCGGGACAGGGTATAATCAGCCCCAGCATTTT
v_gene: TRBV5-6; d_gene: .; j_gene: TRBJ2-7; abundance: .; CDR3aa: CASSLDRAYEQYF; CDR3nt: TGTGCCAGCAGCTTGGACAGGGCCTACGAGCAGTACTTC
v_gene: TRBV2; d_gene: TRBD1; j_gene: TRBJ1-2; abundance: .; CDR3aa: CASSEGTGVLGYTF; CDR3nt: TGTGCCAGCAGTGAAGGGACAGGGGTATTGGGCTACACCTTC
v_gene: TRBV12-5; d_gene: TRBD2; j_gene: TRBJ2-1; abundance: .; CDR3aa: CASGANSGRSYNEQFF; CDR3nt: TGTGCTAGTGGTGCAAATAGCGGGAGATCCTACAATGAGCAGTTCTTC
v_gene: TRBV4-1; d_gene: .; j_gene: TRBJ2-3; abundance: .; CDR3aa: CASSQESLGLDTQYF; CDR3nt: TGCGCCAGCAGCCAAGAGAGTCTAGGATTAGATACGCAGTATTTT